Shown below are 23 T cell receptor beta chains from a single sample sequenced in a study of blood T cell repertoires in COVID-19. TCRdb's table, derived via immunoSEQ multiplex PCR, lists solely in-frame clones and lacks some. This table holds a few hundred thousand clones, around 86% found once. Sequenced material: peripheral blood. The receptors were sampled from a young man with active or convalescent COVID-19.

The J gene is TRBJ1-1, the V gene TRBV3-1 (or the pseudogene TRBV3-2); a possible D gene is TRBD1 (5 bases). V gave up 4 bases and J gave up 5 bases, with 20 bases separating them. This CDR3 comprises 16 residues. Germline CDR1 reads LGHDT; CDR2 reads YNNKEL (reference sequence). The CDR3 region has the DNA TGTGCCAGCAGCCCGTTACACCAGGGCGGAGGGACTGAAGCTTTCTTT. This sequence encodes CASSPLHQGGGTEAFF.

The chain employs TRBV14 and TRBJ2-1; TRBD2 is a possible D gene (5 bases). The CDR3 is 12 amino acids. The ends were cut back, 3 bases at V and 8 bases at J, with 8 bases in the middle. The V gene's germline CDR1 is SGHDN and CDR2 FVKESK. The CDR3 loop reads CASSQAGDEQFF. As DNA, the CDR3 is TGTGCCAGCAGCCAGGCCGGGGATGAGCAGTTCTTC.

CDR3 region: CSSRSAGKLFF. The CDR3 region has the DNA TGCAGCTCCAGGTCCGCGGGAAAACTGTTTTTT. V gene TRBV29-1 combines with J gene TRBJ1-4; D gene ambiguous. The CDR3 totals 11 residues. Trimming pared 8 bases from V and 10 bases from J, leaving 14 bases between. The germline V gene encodes CDR1 SQVTM and CDR2 ANQGSEA. Together with reference TRBV29-1 and TRBJ1-4, the CDR3 gives the full variable domain: SAVISQKPSRDICQRGTSLTIQCQVDSQVTMMFWYRQQPGQSLTLIATANQGSEATYESGFVIDKFPISRPNLTFSTLTVSNMSPEDSSIYLCSSRSAGKLFFGSGTQLSVL.

The chain uses TRBV6-2 or TRBV6-3 and TRBJ2-2, with 7 bases lining up with TRBD1. In germline, CDR1 is MNHEY, CDR2 SVGEGT. The CDR3 covers 18 residues. J lost 2 bases, V lost 2 bases, and 11 bases had no gene match. The CDR3 coding sequence is TGTGCCAGCAGTTACCTCCCAAGGACAGGTGTTAACACCGGGGAGCTGTTTTTT. It yields the protein CASSYLPRTGVNTGELFF.

The chain links TRBV29-1 to TRBJ2-1, with TRBD1 identical over 10 bases. Looked up from germline, CDR1 is SQVTM and CDR2 is ANQGSEA. V lost 4 bases, J lost 9 bases, and 9 bases stayed unmatched. This CDR3 is 14 amino acids long. CDR3 amino acids: CSVGAGTGVVEQFF. As DNA, the CDR3 is TGCAGCGTTGGGGCCGGGACAGGGGTCGTTGAGCAGTTCTTC.

This clone appeared a few times. The rearrangement joins TRBV29-1 to TRBJ1-2; D remains ambiguous. Germline CDR1 reads SQVTM; CDR2 reads ANQGSEA. The V end was cut by 4 bases, the J end by 8 bases, with 5 bases between. The CDR3 totals 9 residues. This chain's CDR3 is CSVGGGYTF. The CDR3 nucleotides read TGCAGCGTTGGAGGAGGCTACACCTTC.

This sequence joins TRBV7-9 and TRBJ2-5, with D perhaps matching TRBD2 (5 bases). Deletions cut 5 bases from V and 5 bases from J, with 18 bases between. This CDR3 contains 15 residues. In germline, CDR1 is SEHNR, CDR2 FQNEAQ (reference sequence). The CDR3 region is CASSRNWELRETQYF. In nucleotides, the CDR3 is TGTGCCAGCAGCCGTAATTGGGAGCTAAGGGAGACCCAGTACTTC.

The V call is TRBV20-1, the J call TRBJ2-3; 10 bases are shared with TRBD2. CDR3 length equals 15 residues. Germline values: CDR1 DFQATT, CDR2 SNEGSKA (reference sequence). V shed 3 bases and J 6 bases; nucleotides not matched to a gene: 9. The CDR3 protein is CSASRAGGPQDTQYF. The CDR3 region has the DNA TGCAGTGCTAGTCGAGCGGGGGGGCCACAGGATACGCAGTATTTT.

The chain recombines TRBV28 with TRBJ1-5, with no clear D. Germline loops: CDR1 MDHEN, CDR2 SYDVKM. Trimming shortened V by 2 bases and J by 12 bases, and 11 bases separated the two germline ends. The CDR3 extends over 12 amino acids. The CDR3 DNA reads as TGTGCCAGCAGTTTAGCCGAGGGTCACCAGCATTTT. It codes for CASSLAEGHQHF.

The chain combines TRBV6-5 with TRBJ2-2, with D unresolved. V was cut by 6 bases and J by 1 base, with 9 bases left in between. CDR1 is MNHEY, CDR2 SVGAGI, per germline. The CDR3 has 14 amino acids. The CDR3 DNA is TGTGCCAGCAGGACTTACCAGAACACCGGGGAGCTGTTTTTT. This encodes CASRTYQNTGELFF.

This chain uses TRBV10-3 with TRBJ1-4; 8 bases are a match to TRBD1. V lost 4 bases to trimming and J lost 6 bases; unmatched junction nucleotides: 7. Germline V CDR1 and CDR2: ENHRY, SYGVKD. The CDR3 has 15 amino acids. CDR3 amino acids: CAISATGGDYEKLFF. CDR3 in DNA: TGTGCCATCAGTGCCACAGGGGGAGATTATGAAAAACTGTTTTTT.

This clone was found once. The chain combines TRBV7-8 with TRBJ1-5, with D unresolved. The CDR3 sequence is 14 residues long. Germline V gene data show CDR1 as SGHVS and CDR2 as FQNEAQ. V was shortened by 2 bases and J by 10 bases, with 15 bases between the two germline ends. The CDR3 reads CASSLMRWNSPQHF. Written as DNA, the CDR3 is TGTGCCAGCAGCTTAATGCGGTGGAACTCTCCCCAGCATTTT.

The chain combines TRBV19 with TRBJ1-5, with D perhaps matching TRBD1 (5 bases). Germline values: CDR1 LNHDA, CDR2 SQIVND (reference sequence). The V end was cut by 1 base, the J end by 4 bases, with 14 bases between. This CDR3 is 16 amino acids long. The CDR3, as DNA: TGTGCCAGTAGTATAGTAGGACAACGATGGAATCAGCCCCAGCATTTT. Amino acid sequence: CASSIVGQRWNQPQHF.

The chain recombines TRBV19 with TRBJ2-3, with TRBD2 matching over 9 bases. CDR1 is LNHDA and CDR2 is SQIVND in the germline V gene (reference sequence). Trimming cost V 8 bases and J 2 bases; bases outside gene matches: 5. CDR3 length: 14 amino acids. In DNA form, the CDR3 reads TGTGCCAGTTCGGGCGGGGGGGTCACAGATACGCAGTATTTT. This sequence encodes CASSGGGVTDTQYF.

This clone was observed a few times. The V gene is TRBV7-9, the J gene TRBJ2-2; 10 nucleotides agree with TRBD1. Germline trimming cut 4 bases from V and 5 bases from J; bases unmatched to any gene: 4. Germline loops: CDR1 SEHNR, CDR2 FQNEAQ (reference sequence). CDR3 length: 15 residues. This CDR3 reads CASSSRDRGTGELFF. In DNA, the CDR3 is TGTGCCAGCAGCTCCCGGGACAGGGGAACCGGGGAGCTGTTTTTT.

The sample holds a few counts of this clone. The chain uses TRBV2 and TRBJ2-6; TRBD1 is a possible D gene (5 bases). Germline V gene lookup returns CDR1 SNHLY and CDR2 FYNNEI. This CDR3 is built from 18 residues. The V and J ends lost 4 bases and 0 bases respectively, with 16 bases between them. The DNA for the CDR3 is TGTGCCAGCAGTGTTAGTCCGCAGGGATACTCTGGGGCCAACGTCCTGACTTTC. Amino acids: CASSVSPQGYSGANVLTF.

The chain couples TRBV30 to TRBJ2-1, with TRBD1 as a possible D gene (5 bases). Deletions cut 4 bases from V and 8 bases from J, with 18 bases between. Per the germline V gene, CDR1 is GTSNPN and CDR2 is SVGIG (reference sequence). This CDR3 has 14 residues. The CDR3 DNA reads as TGTGCCTGGAATAGGGTAGGGGTGTTCGATGAGCAGTTCTTC. It encodes CAWNRVGVFDEQFF.

The chain combines TRBV4-1 with TRBJ2-1, with 8 bases that match TRBD1. The CDR3 contains 14 residues. Trimming at V came to 2 bases and at J to 7 bases, leaving 4 bases not matched to a gene. CDR1 and CDR2 (germline): MGHRA, YSYEKL. This CDR3 is CASSQQGAKNEQFF. CDR3 bases: TGCGCCAGCAGCCAACAGGGGGCGAAGAATGAGCAGTTCTTC.

This chain joins TRBV9 and TRBJ1-6; D is unresolved. Germline-derived CDR1 and CDR2 are SGDLS and YYNGEE. The length of the CDR3 is 14 residues. Trimming removed 7 bases at V and 5 bases at J, with 13 bases between. CDR3 loop: CASGEYLDNSPLHF. The DNA of the CDR3 is TGTGCCAGCGGGGAGTATCTGGATAATTCACCCCTCCACTTT.

The chain is built from TRBV15 and TRBJ1-5; 8 bases are a match to TRBD1. The J segment lost 6 bases and the V segment lost 6 bases, leaving 10 bases of the junction unmatched. Germline CDR1 LNHNV, CDR2 YYDKDF (reference sequence). CDR3 length: 15 residues. CDR3 sequence reads: CATRRTGSRVQPQHF. CDR3 DNA sequence: TGTGCCACCAGGAGGACAGGGTCGAGGGTTCAGCCCCAGCATTTT. The whole variable domain, remainder taken from reference TRBV15 and TRBJ1-5, is DAMVIQNPRYQVTQFGKPVTLSCSQTLNHNVMYWYQQKSSQAPKLLFHYYDKDFNNEADTPDNFQSRRPNTSFCFLDIRSPGLGDTAMYLCATRRTGSRVQPQHFGDGTRLSIL.

The rearrangement joins TRBV5-1 to TRBJ2-3; a weak D match, TRBD1 (8 bases). The CDR3 covers 14 residues. Between the trimmed V and J ends, which lost 3 bases and 4 bases, there was a span of 12 bases. The germline V gene encodes CDR1 SGHRS and CDR2 YFSETQ. The CDR3 DNA reads as TGCGCCAGCAGCTCCACAGGGGGGGCAGATACGCAGTATTTT. Translating gives CASSSTGGADTQYF.

The rearrangement links TRBV28 to TRBJ1-1; no clear D gene. This CDR3 is 17 amino acids long. Between the trimmed V and J ends, which lost 2 bases and 11 bases, there was a span of 27 bases. Germline lookup yields CDR1 MDHEN and CDR2 SYDVKM. CDR3 in DNA: TGTGCCAGCAGTTTAATGGGTTTCGGCGGACTCCTCCAAGAGGCTTTCTTT. Protein sequence: CASSLMGFGGLLQEAFF.

This clone appeared once. The rearrangement uses TRBV7-9 and TRBJ1-2; D is unclear. With 4 bases removed from V and 8 bases from J, the gap between germline ends came to 14 bases. The CDR3 contains 13 residues. CDR1 is SEHNR and CDR2 is FQNEAQ in the germline V gene (reference sequence). The CDR3 is CASSYQITEGYTF. The DNA for the CDR3 is TGTGCCAGCAGCTACCAAATTACAGAGGGCTACACCTTC.